A selection of T cell receptor beta chains follows, all from one sample in a study of T cells in Graves' hyperthyroidism and ophthalmopathy. TCRdb independently ran MiXCR on the multiplex PCR reads; one entry per CDR3 protein. The table records roughly 500,000 distinct CDR3 sequences, around 46% of them present only once. The sequenced sample was peripheral blood or thyroid tissue (not recorded which). These receptors were taken from an adult woman with Graves' disease, either hyperthyroidism or ophthalmopathy (not recorded which). The CDR3 runs from the conserved cysteine through the conserved F or W. The order of the fields is J gene, clone size, V gene, D gene, CDR3 protein, CDR3 DNA. D genes are given only for firm matches. Size tells how often a clone was seen (once, few, many) or the class of an expanded clone, and some rows leave it out.

>TRBJ2-3|few|TRBV10-1|-
CASSESSVVADTQYF
TGCGCCAGCAGTGAGTCCTCGGTGGTGGCAGATACGCAGTATTTT
>TRBJ1-6|-|TRBV10-3|-
CASSRTDNSPLHF
TGTGCCAGCAGTAGGACAGATAATTCACCCCTCCACTTT
>TRBJ2-7|many|TRBV20-1|TRBD2
CSARAPGTSMFEQYF
TGCAGTGCTAGAGCCCCCGGGACTAGCATGTTCGAGCAGTACTTC
>TRBJ1-5|-|TRBV12-3/TRBV12-4|-
CASSIEGIRPQHF
TGTGCCAGCAGTATCGAGGGGATTCGGCCCCAGCATTTT
>TRBJ2-7|-|TRBV5-1|-
CASSVDNAYEQYF
TGCGCCAGCAGCGTTGACAATGCCTACGAGCAGTACTTC
>TRBJ1-4|-|TRBV25-1|-
CASSENRPGTRFEKLFF
TGTGCCAGCAGTGAAAATCGACCCGGGACAAGGTTTGAAAAACTGTTTTTT
>TRBJ1-3|-|TRBV9|-
CASSDPQGFEGNTIYF
TGTGCCAGCAGCGACCCCCAGGGCTTTGAAGGGAACACCATATATTTT
>TRBJ2-2|-|TRBV20-1|-
CSASGRRNTGELFF
TGCAGTGCTAGTGGGCGGAGGAACACCGGGGAGCTGTTTTTT
>TRBJ1-2|few|TRBV30|-
CAWRILTGGYTF
TGTGCCTGGAGAATACTCACTGGCGGCTACACCTTC
>TRBJ1-1|few|TRBV25-1|-
CASSEYLGLTEAFF
TGTGCCAGCAGTGAATATCTGGGCCTCACTGAAGCTTTCTTT
>TRBJ1-1|many|TRBV24-1|-
CATRGEVSAEAFF
TGTGCCACCAGAGGTGAGGTTTCGGCTGAAGCTTTCTTT
>TRBJ1-1|many|TRBV12-3/TRBV12-4|TRBD1
CASRAPEGQAAEAFF
TGTGCCAGCAGGGCCCCGGAGGGACAGGCTGCTGAAGCTTTCTTT
>TRBJ1-2|few|TRBV11-2|-
CASSSGPQGYGYTF
TGTGCCAGCAGCTCGGGACCACAGGGCTATGGCTACACCTTC
>TRBJ1-1|many|TRBV10-3|TRBD1
CAIRITGVETEAFF
TGTGCCATCAGGATCACAGGGGTGGAAACTGAAGCTTTCTTT
>TRBJ1-1|few|TRBV10-3|-
CAISGALNTEAFF
TGTGCCATCAGTGGGGCCCTGAACACTGAAGCTTTCTTT
>TRBJ2-1|-|TRBV10-3|TRBD1
CAISAPGQGYNEQFF
TGTGCCATCAGTGCTCCGGGACAGGGGTACAATGAGCAGTTCTTC
>TRBJ2-7|-|TRBV20-1|-
CSARIGRNYEQYF
TGCAGTGCTAGAATTGGCCGAAACTACGAGCAGTACTTC
>TRBJ2-7|few|TRBV28|-
CASREGGFYEQYF
TGTGCCAGCAGGGAAGGGGGATTCTACGAGCAGTACTTC
>TRBJ2-5|many|TRBV6-2/TRBV6-3|TRBD1
CASRGTGTETQYF
TGTGCCAGCAGAGGGACAGGGACGGAGACCCAGTACTTC
>TRBJ1-6|-|TRBV5-6|TRBD1
CASVGQGNSPLHF
TGTGCCAGCGTGGGACAGGGGAATTCACCCCTCCACTTT
>TRBJ1-1|-|TRBV7-2|TRBD1
CASSLKGGQTEAFF
TGTGCCAGCAGCTTAAAAGGGGGCCAAACTGAAGCTTTCTTT
>TRBJ1-4|once|TRBV29-1|TRBD1
CSVAAGTDEKLFF
TGCAGCGTTGCGGCCGGGACAGATGAAAAACTGTTTTTT
>TRBJ1-1|-|TRBV7-8|-
CASSAMWGQDTEAFF
TGTGCCAGCAGCGCAATGTGGGGGCAGGACACTGAAGCTTTCTTT
>TRBJ1-4|few|TRBV9|-
CASSVGTSGEKLFF
TGTGCCAGCAGCGTTGGGACTAGCGGTGAAAAACTGTTTTTT
>TRBJ2-7|-|TRBV7-8|-
CASSSPGIPYEQYF
TGTGCCAGCAGCTCCCCGGGCATCCCCTACGAGCAGTACTTC
>TRBJ2-7|many|TRBV5-1|TRBD1
CASSLGQLNLRREYF
TGCGCCAGCAGCCTGGGACAGCTGAATCTACGGAGAGAGTACTTC
>TRBJ2-4|-|TRBV7-2|TRBD2
CASSFQLGLAVKNIQYF
TGTGCCAGCAGCTTTCAGCTGGGCCTAGCGGTCAAAAACATTCAGTACTTC
>TRBJ2-7|many|TRBV10-3|-
CAISSDTTYEQYF
TGTGCCATCAGTTCGGACACAACCTACGAGCAGTACTTC
>TRBJ1-1|-|TRBV29-1|-
CSVAEGSRTEAFF
TGCAGCGTAGCTGAGGGCAGTAGGACTGAAGCTTTCTTT
>TRBJ1-1|many|TRBV15|-
CATSRVDTHTEAFF
TGTGCCACCAGCAGAGTTGACACGCACACTGAAGCTTTCTTT
>TRBJ1-1|-|TRBV20-1|-
CSARDEVNTEAFF
TGCAGTGCTAGAGATGAAGTGAACACTGAAGCTTTCTTT
>TRBJ1-5|many|TRBV12-5|-
CASAGDGNQPQHF
TGTGCTAGTGCCGGGGATGGCAATCAGCCCCAGCATTTT
>TRBJ2-5|few|TRBV19|TRBD2
CASSGSGSAPETQYF
TGTGCCAGTAGTGGGAGCGGGAGTGCTCCCGAGACCCAGTACTTC
>TRBJ2-7|many|TRBV15|-
CATSSAGLQYF
TGTGCCACCAGCTCAGCGGGTCTTCAGTACTTC
>TRBJ2-5|many|TRBV28|-
CASSPSGVVIPFTSEQETQYF
TGTGCCAGCAGTCCGTCAGGGGTTGTAATCCCCTTCACTAGCGAGCAAGAGACCCAGTACTTC
>TRBJ2-7|-|TRBV7-9|TRBD2
CASSLTRPSGSYEQYF
TGTGCCAGCAGCCTCACACGGCCTAGCGGCTCCTACGAGCAGTACTTC
>TRBJ2-5|few|TRBV28|-
CASSSRLGATETQYF
TGTGCCAGCAGTTCAAGGCTAGGGGCTACTGAGACCCAGTACTTC
>TRBJ2-7|many|TRBV7-9|-
CASSFPQLDEQYF
TGTGCCAGCAGCTTCCCACAGTTGGACGAGCAGTACTTC
>TRBJ1-2|many|TRBV11-1|-
CASGGRQKGHGHGYTF
TGTGCCAGCGGCGGGAGACAAAAGGGCCATGGTCATGGCTACACCTTC
>TRBJ2-7|many|TRBV6-6|-
CASSYGGPRYF
TGTGCCAGCAGTTACGGGGGCCCCAGGTACTTC
>TRBJ2-5|many|TRBV2|-
CASSETAGSGTQYF
TGTGCCAGCAGTGAAACCGCCGGGAGTGGGACCCAGTACTTC
>TRBJ2-5|few|TRBV2|TRBD2
CASSSGLAGGGAGETQYF
TGTGCCAGCAGTTCTGGACTAGCGGGAGGGGGAGCTGGGGAGACCCAGTACTTC
>TRBJ1-1|-|TRBV7-9|-
CASSLSKGGGNTEAFF
TGTGCCAGCAGCCTCTCAAAGGGGGGCGGAAACACTGAAGCTTTCTTT
>TRBJ2-2|many|TRBV12-3/TRBV12-4|TRBD1
CASSSHPLGTGNTGELFF
TGTGCCAGCAGTTCCCATCCCTTGGGGACAGGGAACACCGGGGAGCTGTTTTTT
>TRBJ2-2|many|TRBV6-6|TRBD2
CASSSPRSGRAFHGELFF
TGTGCCAGCAGTTCCCCACGTAGCGGGAGGGCCTTTCACGGGGAGCTGTTTTTT
>TRBJ1-2|-|TRBV10-3|TRBD1
CAIRNQGGIYTF
TGTGCCATCAGGAACCAGGGGGGGATCTACACCTTC
>TRBJ1-2|-|TRBV7-3|-
CASSARDSAGGYTF
TGTGCCAGCAGCGCAAGGGACTCTGCGGGAGGCTACACCTTC
>TRBJ2-5|many|TRBV7-9|-
CASSLEPGDGETQYF
TGTGCCAGCAGCTTAGAGCCAGGGGATGGGGAGACCCAGTACTTC
>TRBJ2-7|many|TRBV5-1|-
CASSLYLTTIYEQYF
TGCGCCAGCAGCCTCTATCTGACCACGATCTACGAGCAGTACTTC
>TRBJ2-7|once|TRBV29-1|-
CSVLRGDYEQYF
TGCAGCGTCCTCCGGGGAGACTACGAGCAGTACTTC
>TRBJ2-7|-|TRBV7-2|TRBD2
CASRVTSESSYEQYF
TGTGCCAGCAGAGTGACTAGCGAGAGCTCCTACGAGCAGTACTTC
>TRBJ1-6|many|TRBV2|-
CASSANPPLHF
TGTGCCAGCAGTGCTAATCCGCCCCTCCACTTT
>TRBJ2-2|-|TRBV7-9|TRBD1
CASSLAGGYDYTGELFF
TGTGCCAGCAGCTTGGCAGGGGGCTACGACTACACCGGGGAGCTGTTTTTT
>TRBJ1-4|many|TRBV11-2|-
CASSIRGATGGKLFF
TGTGCCAGCAGCATACGAGGGGCGACCGGGGGAAAACTGTTTTTT
>TRBJ2-7|many|TRBV7-8|-
CASSLGSGTREQYF
TGTGCCAGCAGCTTAGGGTCAGGGACGAGGGAGCAGTACTTC
>TRBJ1-5|many|TRBV5-6|TRBD1
CASSLGDRKGQPQHF
TGTGCCAGCAGCTTGGGGGACAGGAAGGGACAGCCCCAGCATTTT
>TRBJ1-1|-|TRBV19|TRBD1
CASSPGTGAEAFF
TGTGCCAGTAGTCCAGGGACAGGGGCTGAAGCTTTCTTT
>TRBJ2-7|-|TRBV15|-
CATSRDSTYEQYF
TGTGCCACCAGCAGGGATTCGACCTACGAGCAGTACTTC
>TRBJ2-7|many|TRBV4-1|TRBD1
CASSFRTGGYEQYF
TGCGCCAGCAGCTTCCGGACAGGGGGGTACGAGCAGTACTTC
>TRBJ1-1|few|TRBV29-1|-
CSVPHSTTEAFF
TGCAGCGTCCCTCACTCTACGACTGAAGCTTTCTTT